Listed below are T cell receptor beta chains from one sample, sequenced in a study of shared clonotypes between healthy human individuals. Measured with immunoSEQ multiplex PCR; TCRdb has only the in-frame clones, and not every one. The table has roughly 850,000 clones, about 96% seen once. Sequenced input: naive CD8+ T cells sorted from blood. The receptor source for this set is a man younger than 45 in good health. Each CDR3 is given without its conserved first and last residue. A D gene is named only where the DNA matches it firmly. Clone size is stated in some rows and not others, as once, few, many or a class when expanded.

V gene	J gene	D gene	clone size	CDR3 length	CDR3 protein
TRBV27	TRBJ2-2	-	-	10	ASGSGTGELF
TRBV5-6	TRBJ1-4	-	-	11	ASSGPAEGKLF
TRBV29-1	TRBJ2-2	-	-	12	SVLLGRNTGELF
TRBV4-1	TRBJ2-5	TRBD2	-	13	ASSLLAGDQETQY
TRBV7-8	TRBJ1-1	-	-	11	ASSLSAHTEAF
TRBV25-1	TRBJ2-5	-	-	16	ASSESLSPTIPQETQY
TRBV9	TRBJ1-4	-	-	13	ASSALQGTNEKLF
TRBV5-1	TRBJ2-5	-	-	11	ASSLEVLETQY
TRBV7-6	TRBJ2-7	-	-	15	ASSLASGVRSSYEQY
TRBV13	TRBJ2-7	-	-	11	ASSLRNSYEQY
TRBV28	TRBJ2-2	-	-	13	ASSSPGEHTGELF
TRBV7-9	TRBJ2-2	-	-	10	ASSLNNGELF
TRBV27	TRBJ1-5	TRBD1	-	13	ASGRGDRTPQPQH
TRBV6-5	TRBJ1-5	-	-	13	ASSYSGQDNQPQH
TRBV9	TRBJ2-1	TRBD2	-	13	ASSSGTSGSYEQF
TRBV2	TRBJ1-1	-	-	9	ALRLNTEAF
TRBV6-1	TRBJ2-7	-	-	12	ASRTTDAAYEQY
TRBV30	TRBJ1-1	-	-	10	AWGQLNTEAF
TRBV4-1	TRBJ2-2	TRBD2	-	14	ASSAGLAGSRGELF
TRBV15	TRBJ2-1	TRBD2	-	13	ATSRVSGRVGEQF
TRBV12-2	TRBJ1-2	-	-	13	ASRSTRVQGIGYT
TRBV28	TRBJ1-1	-	-	13	ASRTKSAVGPEAF
TRBV6-6	TRBJ2-7	-	-	14	ASSYNRAGVSYEQY
TRBV2	TRBJ1-1	-	-	12	ASDGGTLNTEAF
TRBV18	TRBJ2-1	TRBD2	-	14	ASSGAGGDTANEQF
TRBV5-6	TRBJ1-1	-	-	7	ASNTEAF
TRBV29-1	TRBJ1-2	-	-	10	SVETLPGGYT
TRBV4-1	TRBJ2-1	TRBD2	-	12	ASSQDPSGNEQF
TRBV5-4	TRBJ1-1	-	once	11	ASSSSLNTEAF
TRBV27	TRBJ2-6	TRBD1	once	13	ASSWDSSGANVLT
TRBV19	TRBJ1-2	-	-	11	ATSGLSNYGYT
TRBV7-8	TRBJ2-1	-	once	14	ASSFSPTSSYNEQF
TRBV9	TRBJ2-1	TRBD2	-	13	ASSLSGSPYNEQF
TRBV19	TRBJ2-4	TRBD1	-	13	ASSADRGPENIQY
TRBV7-7	TRBJ2-5	TRBD1	-	12	ASSQDRAGETQY
TRBV27	TRBJ1-4	TRBD1	-	12	ASRKDRGNEKLF
TRBV27	TRBJ2-7	-	-	12	ASTPLTRLGEQY
TRBV7-2	TRBJ2-1	-	-	16	ASSLDLGGDVSYNEQF
TRBV27	TRBJ2-1	TRBD1	-	13	ASSLTGGGYNEQF
TRBV13	TRBJ2-7	TRBD1	-	13	ASSTTGGAIYEQY
TRBV7-9	TRBJ1-2	TRBD1	-	12	ASRFGDRGDGYT
TRBV28	TRBJ1-2	-	-	10	ASSDVGYGYT
TRBV5-4	TRBJ2-5	TRBD2	-	12	ASSGGAGGETQY
TRBV28	TRBJ1-5	-	-	14	ASSEAPRGKGQPQH
TRBV6-1	TRBJ1-5	-	-	12	ASSDTKPNQPQH
TRBV6-6	TRBJ1-3	-	few	13	ASSYSGESGNTIY
TRBV7-2	TRBJ2-7	-	once	11	ASSFSSGYEQY
TRBV5-1	TRBJ2-2	-	-	15	ASSPTDPSFDDGELF
TRBV27	TRBJ2-3	TRBD1	-	14	ASNNNRDRGQDTQY
TRBV6-1	TRBJ2-2	TRBD2	-	13	ATPTSGINTGELF
TRBV7-8	TRBJ2-1	TRBD2	-	14	ASSEPVGGGYNEQF
TRBV7-6	TRBJ2-7	-	once	11	ASSLAAGSEQY
TRBV6-6	TRBJ2-7	TRBD1	-	13	ASSYTQGAGYEQY
TRBV7-9	TRBJ2-7	TRBD1	-	15	ASSLGKGQGGSYEQY